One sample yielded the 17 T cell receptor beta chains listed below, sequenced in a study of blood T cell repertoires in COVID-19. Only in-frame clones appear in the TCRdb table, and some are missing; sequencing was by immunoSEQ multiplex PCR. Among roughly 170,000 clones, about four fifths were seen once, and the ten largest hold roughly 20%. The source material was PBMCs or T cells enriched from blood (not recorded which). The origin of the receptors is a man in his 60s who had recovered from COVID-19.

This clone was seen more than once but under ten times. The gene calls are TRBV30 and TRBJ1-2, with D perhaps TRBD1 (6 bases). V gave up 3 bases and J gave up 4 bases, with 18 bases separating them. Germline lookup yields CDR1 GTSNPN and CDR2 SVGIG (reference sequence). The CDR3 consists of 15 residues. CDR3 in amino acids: CAWSLLGRGGYGYTF. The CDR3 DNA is TGTGCCTGGAGCCTTCTAGGCAGGGGCGGCTATGGCTACACCTTC.

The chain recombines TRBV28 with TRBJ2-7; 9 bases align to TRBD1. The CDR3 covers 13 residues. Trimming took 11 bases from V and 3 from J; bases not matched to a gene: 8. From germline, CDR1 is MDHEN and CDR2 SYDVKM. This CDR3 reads CAGLRTGDYEQYF. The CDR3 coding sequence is TGTGCCGGACTCCGGACAGGGGACTACGAGCAGTACTTC.

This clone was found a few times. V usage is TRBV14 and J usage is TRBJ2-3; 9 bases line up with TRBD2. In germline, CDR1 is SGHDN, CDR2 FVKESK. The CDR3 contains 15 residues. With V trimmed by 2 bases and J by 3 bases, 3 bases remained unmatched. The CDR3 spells CASSQISGRTDTQYF. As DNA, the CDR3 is TGTGCCAGCAGCCAAATCAGCGGGAGGACAGATACGCAGTATTTT.

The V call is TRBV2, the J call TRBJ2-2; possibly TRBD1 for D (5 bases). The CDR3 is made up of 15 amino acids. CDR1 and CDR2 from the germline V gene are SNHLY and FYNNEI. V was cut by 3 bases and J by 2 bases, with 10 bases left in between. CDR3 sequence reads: CASSEWQGNTGELFF. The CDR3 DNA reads TGTGCCAGCAGTGAGTGGCAGGGTAACACCGGGGAGCTGTTTTTT. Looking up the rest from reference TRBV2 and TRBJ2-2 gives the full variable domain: EPEVTQTPSHQVTQMGQEVILRCVPISNHLYFYWYRQILGQKVEFLVSFYNNEISEKSEIFDDQFSVERPDGSNFTLKIRSTKLEDSAMYFCASSEWQGNTGELFFGEGSRLTVL.

The chain's CDR3 is CASSRTTGEETQYF. DNA of the CDR3: TGTGCCAGCAGTCGAACTACAGGGGAGGAGACCCAGTACTTC. This chain links TRBV6-5 with TRBJ2-5; TRBD1 matches 7 bases. The germline CDR1 and CDR2 sequences are MNHEY and SVGAGI. This CDR3 has 14 residues. The ends lost 5 bases at V and 5 bases at J; junction bases unmatched: 8.

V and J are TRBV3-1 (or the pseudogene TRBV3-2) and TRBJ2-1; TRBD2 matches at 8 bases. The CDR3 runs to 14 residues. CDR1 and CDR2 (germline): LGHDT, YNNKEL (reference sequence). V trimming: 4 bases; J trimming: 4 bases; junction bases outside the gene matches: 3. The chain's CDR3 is CASSLRGGYNEQFF. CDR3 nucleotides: TGTGCCAGCAGCCTTCGGGGGGGTTACAATGAGCAGTTCTTC.

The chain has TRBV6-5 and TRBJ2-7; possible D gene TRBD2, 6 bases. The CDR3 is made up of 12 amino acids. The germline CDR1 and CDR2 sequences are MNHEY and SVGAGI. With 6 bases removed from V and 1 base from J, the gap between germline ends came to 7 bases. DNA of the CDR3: TGTGCCAGCAGCCGGGGGTCCTACGAGCAGTACTTC. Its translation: CASSRGSYEQYF.

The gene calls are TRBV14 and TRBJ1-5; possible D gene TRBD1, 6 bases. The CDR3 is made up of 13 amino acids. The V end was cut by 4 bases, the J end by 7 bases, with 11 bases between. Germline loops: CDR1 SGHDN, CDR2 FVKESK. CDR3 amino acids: CASSRGQRQPQHF. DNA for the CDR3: TGTGCCAGCAGCCGCGGACAGAGACAGCCCCAGCATTTT.

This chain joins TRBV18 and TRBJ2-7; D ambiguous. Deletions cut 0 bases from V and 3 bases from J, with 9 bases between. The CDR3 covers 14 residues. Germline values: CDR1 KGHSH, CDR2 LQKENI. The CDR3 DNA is TGTGCCAGCTCACCACCCCTGTCTTACTACGAGCAGTACTTC. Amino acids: CASSPPLSYYEQYF. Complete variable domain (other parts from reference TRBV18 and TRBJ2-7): NAGVMQNPRHLVRRRGQEARLRCSPMKGHSHVYWYRQLPEEGLKFMVYLQKENIIDESGMPKERFSAEFPKEGPSILRIQQVVRGDSAAYFCASSPPLSYYEQYFGPGTRLTVT.

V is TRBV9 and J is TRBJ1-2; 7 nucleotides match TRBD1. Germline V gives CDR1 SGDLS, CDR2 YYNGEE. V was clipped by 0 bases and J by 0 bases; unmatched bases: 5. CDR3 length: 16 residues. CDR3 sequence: CASSVGPGQPNYGYTF. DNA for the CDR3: TGTGCCAGCAGCGTAGGTCCGGGACAGCCTAACTATGGCTACACCTTC.

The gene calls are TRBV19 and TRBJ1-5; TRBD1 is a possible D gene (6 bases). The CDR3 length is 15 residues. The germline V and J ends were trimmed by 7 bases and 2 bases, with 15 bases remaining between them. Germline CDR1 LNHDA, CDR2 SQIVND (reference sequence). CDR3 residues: CASIDTGSGNQPQHF. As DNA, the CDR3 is TGTGCCAGTATCGATACAGGGTCCGGCAATCAGCCCCAGCATTTT.

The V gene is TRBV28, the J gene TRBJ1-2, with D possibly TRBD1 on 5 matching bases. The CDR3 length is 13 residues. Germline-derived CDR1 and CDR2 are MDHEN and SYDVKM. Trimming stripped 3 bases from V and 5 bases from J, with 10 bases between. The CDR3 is CASSFSGTYGYTF. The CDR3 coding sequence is TGTGCCAGCAGTTTTTCAGGGACTTATGGCTACACCTTC.

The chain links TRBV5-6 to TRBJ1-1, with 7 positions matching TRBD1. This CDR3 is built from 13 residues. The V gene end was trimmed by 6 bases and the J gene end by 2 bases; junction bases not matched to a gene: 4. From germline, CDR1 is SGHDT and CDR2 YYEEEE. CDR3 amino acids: CASMGTANTEAFF. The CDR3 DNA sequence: TGTGCCAGCATGGGGACAGCTAACACTGAAGCTTTCTTT.

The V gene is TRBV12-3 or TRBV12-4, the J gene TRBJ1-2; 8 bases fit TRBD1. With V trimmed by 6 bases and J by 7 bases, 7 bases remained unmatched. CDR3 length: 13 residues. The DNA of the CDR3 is TGTGCCAGCAGCCGAGGACAGGGCGGTGGCTACACCTTC. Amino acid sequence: CASSRGQGGGYTF.

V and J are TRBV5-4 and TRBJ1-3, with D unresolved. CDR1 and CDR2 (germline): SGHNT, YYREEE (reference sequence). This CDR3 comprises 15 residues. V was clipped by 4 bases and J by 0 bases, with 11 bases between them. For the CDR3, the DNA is TGTGCCAGCAGCCTCCAGAGAGGCTCTGGAAACACCATATATTTT. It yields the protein CASSLQRGSGNTIYF.

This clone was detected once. This CDR3 is CASQILRAGLSYEQYF. CDR3 in DNA: TGTGCCAGCCAAATCCTTAGGGCAGGGTTGTCCTACGAGCAGTACTTC. This rearrangement joins TRBV28 to TRBJ2-7; D might be TRBD1 (5 bases). This CDR3 is 16 amino acids long. Germline V gene sequence: CDR1 MDHEN, CDR2 SYDVKM. The germline V and J ends were trimmed by 8 bases and 1 base, with 21 bases remaining between them.

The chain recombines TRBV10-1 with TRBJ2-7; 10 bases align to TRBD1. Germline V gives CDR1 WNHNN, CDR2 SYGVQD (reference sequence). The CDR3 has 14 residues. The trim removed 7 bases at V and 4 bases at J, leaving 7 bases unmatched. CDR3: CASKLRDRGYEQYF. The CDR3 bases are TGCGCCAGCAAACTCCGGGACAGGGGTTACGAGCAGTACTTC.